The subject of this entry is one T cell receptor (beta chain). This sample was taken from a study of T cells in localized non-small cell lung cancer. Generated by immunoSEQ multiplex PCR, the TCRdb table keeps only in-frame clones and is missing some. The sample contains under 5,500 clones, roughly 30% of which appear only once. This CDR3 spans 15 amino acids. This chain connects TRBV1 to TRBJ2-4; whether TRBD2, the table's D call, matches the DNA was not checked. TRBV1 constitutes a pseudogene. The receptor was isolated from a female donor of 60 years or more with stage I lung adenocarcinoma. The material sequenced was lung tumor tissue, taken before any cancer treatment. The CDR3 region has the DNA TGCGCCAGCAGCCAAAACCGGGGGACCAAAAACATTCAGTACTTC. Protein sequence: CASSQNRGTKNIQYF.